These 16 T cell receptor beta chains came from one sample sequenced in a study of vaccination effects on CD4 cells after COVID-19. The repertoire was sequenced with immunoSEQ multiplex PCR; TCRdb's copy has only in-frame clones and lacks some. Here the sample spans fewer than 35,000 clones, around three quarters being singletons. No antigens are known for them. Cells that had been cultured for ten to eleven days were the source of isolated CD4+ T cells. Specimen: CD4+ T cells from PBMCs cultured without peptide, collected before COVID-19 vaccination. The origin of the receptors is a human donor who received a COVID-19 vaccine.

This chain links TRBV2 with TRBJ2-2; 8 bases are shared with TRBD1. The CDR3 covers 16 residues. V shed 4 bases and J 2 bases; nucleotides not matched to a gene: 6. The germline V gene has CDR1 SNHLY and CDR2 FYNNEI. The CDR3 DNA sequence: TGTGCCAGCAGTGCGCAGGGGGCCCGAAACACCGGGGAGCTGTTTTTT. It specifies CASSAQGARNTGELFF.

V gene TRBV6-1 combines with J gene TRBJ1-4; D unclear. The V gene lost 1 base and the J gene lost 13 bases, with 10 bases spanning the gap. CDR3 length: 12 amino acids. In germline, CDR1 is MNHNS, CDR2 SASEGT. In nucleotides, the CDR3 is TGTGCCAGCAGTGAAGGGCAGTGGAGACTGTTTTTT. Amino acid sequence: CASSEGQWRLFF.

This clone was seen only a few times. The chain employs TRBV7-8 and TRBJ1-4; a weak D match, TRBD1 (6 bases). This CDR3 region has 13 residues. Germline CDR1 and CDR2: SGHVS and FQNEAQ. The ends were cut back, 4 bases at V and 7 bases at J, with 10 bases in the middle. This CDR3 is CASSSETGEKLFF. CDR3 in DNA: TGTGCCAGCAGCTCGGAGACAGGTGAAAAACTGTTTTTT.

The rearrangement joins TRBV5-1 to TRBJ2-7; weak D call: TRBD2 (6 bases). This CDR3 has 12 residues. Trimming pared 4 bases from V and 4 bases from J, leaving 9 bases between. Germline loops: CDR1 SGHRS, CDR2 YFSETQ. CDR3 nucleotides: TGCGCCAGCAGCCACGGAGGGTACGAGCAGTACTTC. Residues: CASSHGGYEQYF.

The gene calls are TRBV18 and TRBJ1-4; the D gene is possibly TRBD1 (5 bases). The V end lost 1 base, the J end lost 4 bases, and 16 bases lay between the germline ends. Germline CDR1 KGHSH, CDR2 LQKENI. The CDR3 covers 17 residues. The CDR3 DNA reads as TGTGCCAGCTCACCACGCTCGACAGCTGGAAATAATGAAAAACTGTTTTTT. This translates into CASSPRSTAGNNEKLFF.

As DNA, the CDR3 is TGTGCCAGCAGTTACACAGGGGCCATGAACACTGAAGCTTTCTTT. This codes for CASSYTGAMNTEAFF. The V and J genes are TRBV6-5 and TRBJ1-1, with TRBD1 identical over 7 bases. Germline assignment: CDR1 MNHEY and CDR2 SVGAGI. J was trimmed by 0 bases and V by 2 bases; bases with no gene match: 3. This CDR3 region has 15 residues.

This clone was detected only once. This rearrangement joins TRBV20-1 to TRBJ2-1, with D tentatively TRBD2 (5 bases). Trimming shortened V by 3 bases and J by 3 bases, and 12 bases separated the two germline ends. There are 14 residues in the CDR3. Germline CDR1 and CDR2: DFQATT and SNEGSKA (reference sequence). CDR3 sequence: CSASRESLYNEQFF. CDR3 nucleotides: TGCAGTGCTAGTAGGGAGAGCCTCTACAATGAGCAGTTCTTC.

Only one count was recorded for this clone. V is TRBV3-1 (or the pseudogene TRBV3-2) and J is TRBJ1-1; possibly TRBD1 for D (6 bases). Germline CDR1 and CDR2: LGHDT and YNNKEL (reference sequence). The CDR3 is 14 residues long. With 4 bases removed from V and 4 bases from J, the gap between germline ends came to 13 bases. CDR3 DNA sequence: TGTGCCAGCAGCCTTAAGGGGGGGGGCACTGAAGCTTTCTTT. Amino acids: CASSLKGGGTEAFF.

The chain carries TRBV11-2 and TRBJ1-3, with D perhaps TRBD1 (5 bases). V was pared by 5 bases and J by 0 bases, with 11 bases between. Germline V CDR1 and CDR2: SGHAT, FQNNGV. This CDR3 region has 15 residues. This CDR3 is CASSQQAVSGNTIYF. As DNA, the CDR3 is TGTGCCAGCAGCCAACAGGCGGTCTCTGGAAACACCATATATTTT.

This clone was counted a few times. The chain recombines TRBV10-3 with TRBJ2-6, with D unresolved. CDR3 size: 14 residues. Trimming removed 3 bases from V and 0 bases from J, with 3 bases in between. Looked up from germline, CDR1 is ENHRY and CDR2 is SYGVKD. CDR3 nucleotide sequence: TGTGCCATCAGTGACCCCTCTGGGGCCAACGTCCTGACTTTC. Translated, it gives CAISDPSGANVLTF.

The chain employs TRBV21-1 and TRBJ1-2. TRBV21-1 is deemed a pseudogene. This CDR3 region has 14 residues. In DNA form, the CDR3 reads TGTGCCAGCAGCAAAGTAAGGGTTTCTTGTGGCTACACCTTC. Protein product: CASSKVRVSCGYTF.

This clone was recorded a few times. CDR3 in amino acids: CASSLAGGGGAGEQFF. In DNA, the CDR3 is TGTGCCAGCAGCCTAGCTGGGGGCGGGGGGGCAGGTGAGCAGTTCTTC. The J gene is TRBJ2-1, the V gene TRBV11-2, with TRBD2 identical over 9 bases. The V gene end was trimmed by 5 bases and the J gene end by 9 bases; junction bases not matched to a gene: 14. The V gene's germline CDR1 is SGHAT and CDR2 FQNNGV. There are 16 residues in the CDR3.

The rearrangement joins TRBV6-6 to TRBJ2-7; perhaps TRBD2 as D (7 bases). V lost 2 bases, J lost 6 bases, and 14 bases lay in between. The CDR3 is 14 amino acids. Germline CDR1 reads MNHNY; CDR2 reads SVGAGI (reference sequence). The CDR3 coding sequence is TGTGCCAGCAGTTACGACATTAGGGGGGGCGAGCAGTACTTC. This gives the protein CASSYDIRGGEQYF.

V gene TRBV5-4 combines with J gene TRBJ1-2; 11 bases match TRBD1. V lost 5 bases and J lost 7; bases outside the gene matches: 4. The CDR3 length is 13 residues. Germline values: CDR1 SGHNT, CDR2 YYREEE (reference sequence). The CDR3 region is CASRWTGGFGYTF. DNA for the CDR3: TGTGCCAGCAGGTGGACAGGGGGCTTTGGCTACACCTTC.

This clone was counted a single time. The CDR3 coding sequence is TGTGCCAGCTCACCTGCGACAGAGAATGGCTACACCTTC. This gives the protein CASSPATENGYTF. This rearrangement joins TRBV18 to TRBJ1-2; D perhaps matches TRBD1 (5 bases). The CDR3 sequence is 13 residues long. From germline, CDR1 is KGHSH and CDR2 LQKENI. Trimming took off 3 bases at V and 6 bases at J, with 11 bases between the two ends.

The chain carries TRBV6-5 and TRBJ2-1, with 9 bases aligning to TRBD2. The length of the CDR3 is 15 residues. V was pared by 6 bases and J by 4 bases, with 7 bases of the junction left unmatched. In germline, CDR1 is MNHEY, CDR2 SVGAGI. CDR3 sequence (DNA): TGTGCCAGCAGAAAAAGCGGGGGGCGTTACAATGAGCAGTTCTTC. It codes for CASRKSGGRYNEQFF.